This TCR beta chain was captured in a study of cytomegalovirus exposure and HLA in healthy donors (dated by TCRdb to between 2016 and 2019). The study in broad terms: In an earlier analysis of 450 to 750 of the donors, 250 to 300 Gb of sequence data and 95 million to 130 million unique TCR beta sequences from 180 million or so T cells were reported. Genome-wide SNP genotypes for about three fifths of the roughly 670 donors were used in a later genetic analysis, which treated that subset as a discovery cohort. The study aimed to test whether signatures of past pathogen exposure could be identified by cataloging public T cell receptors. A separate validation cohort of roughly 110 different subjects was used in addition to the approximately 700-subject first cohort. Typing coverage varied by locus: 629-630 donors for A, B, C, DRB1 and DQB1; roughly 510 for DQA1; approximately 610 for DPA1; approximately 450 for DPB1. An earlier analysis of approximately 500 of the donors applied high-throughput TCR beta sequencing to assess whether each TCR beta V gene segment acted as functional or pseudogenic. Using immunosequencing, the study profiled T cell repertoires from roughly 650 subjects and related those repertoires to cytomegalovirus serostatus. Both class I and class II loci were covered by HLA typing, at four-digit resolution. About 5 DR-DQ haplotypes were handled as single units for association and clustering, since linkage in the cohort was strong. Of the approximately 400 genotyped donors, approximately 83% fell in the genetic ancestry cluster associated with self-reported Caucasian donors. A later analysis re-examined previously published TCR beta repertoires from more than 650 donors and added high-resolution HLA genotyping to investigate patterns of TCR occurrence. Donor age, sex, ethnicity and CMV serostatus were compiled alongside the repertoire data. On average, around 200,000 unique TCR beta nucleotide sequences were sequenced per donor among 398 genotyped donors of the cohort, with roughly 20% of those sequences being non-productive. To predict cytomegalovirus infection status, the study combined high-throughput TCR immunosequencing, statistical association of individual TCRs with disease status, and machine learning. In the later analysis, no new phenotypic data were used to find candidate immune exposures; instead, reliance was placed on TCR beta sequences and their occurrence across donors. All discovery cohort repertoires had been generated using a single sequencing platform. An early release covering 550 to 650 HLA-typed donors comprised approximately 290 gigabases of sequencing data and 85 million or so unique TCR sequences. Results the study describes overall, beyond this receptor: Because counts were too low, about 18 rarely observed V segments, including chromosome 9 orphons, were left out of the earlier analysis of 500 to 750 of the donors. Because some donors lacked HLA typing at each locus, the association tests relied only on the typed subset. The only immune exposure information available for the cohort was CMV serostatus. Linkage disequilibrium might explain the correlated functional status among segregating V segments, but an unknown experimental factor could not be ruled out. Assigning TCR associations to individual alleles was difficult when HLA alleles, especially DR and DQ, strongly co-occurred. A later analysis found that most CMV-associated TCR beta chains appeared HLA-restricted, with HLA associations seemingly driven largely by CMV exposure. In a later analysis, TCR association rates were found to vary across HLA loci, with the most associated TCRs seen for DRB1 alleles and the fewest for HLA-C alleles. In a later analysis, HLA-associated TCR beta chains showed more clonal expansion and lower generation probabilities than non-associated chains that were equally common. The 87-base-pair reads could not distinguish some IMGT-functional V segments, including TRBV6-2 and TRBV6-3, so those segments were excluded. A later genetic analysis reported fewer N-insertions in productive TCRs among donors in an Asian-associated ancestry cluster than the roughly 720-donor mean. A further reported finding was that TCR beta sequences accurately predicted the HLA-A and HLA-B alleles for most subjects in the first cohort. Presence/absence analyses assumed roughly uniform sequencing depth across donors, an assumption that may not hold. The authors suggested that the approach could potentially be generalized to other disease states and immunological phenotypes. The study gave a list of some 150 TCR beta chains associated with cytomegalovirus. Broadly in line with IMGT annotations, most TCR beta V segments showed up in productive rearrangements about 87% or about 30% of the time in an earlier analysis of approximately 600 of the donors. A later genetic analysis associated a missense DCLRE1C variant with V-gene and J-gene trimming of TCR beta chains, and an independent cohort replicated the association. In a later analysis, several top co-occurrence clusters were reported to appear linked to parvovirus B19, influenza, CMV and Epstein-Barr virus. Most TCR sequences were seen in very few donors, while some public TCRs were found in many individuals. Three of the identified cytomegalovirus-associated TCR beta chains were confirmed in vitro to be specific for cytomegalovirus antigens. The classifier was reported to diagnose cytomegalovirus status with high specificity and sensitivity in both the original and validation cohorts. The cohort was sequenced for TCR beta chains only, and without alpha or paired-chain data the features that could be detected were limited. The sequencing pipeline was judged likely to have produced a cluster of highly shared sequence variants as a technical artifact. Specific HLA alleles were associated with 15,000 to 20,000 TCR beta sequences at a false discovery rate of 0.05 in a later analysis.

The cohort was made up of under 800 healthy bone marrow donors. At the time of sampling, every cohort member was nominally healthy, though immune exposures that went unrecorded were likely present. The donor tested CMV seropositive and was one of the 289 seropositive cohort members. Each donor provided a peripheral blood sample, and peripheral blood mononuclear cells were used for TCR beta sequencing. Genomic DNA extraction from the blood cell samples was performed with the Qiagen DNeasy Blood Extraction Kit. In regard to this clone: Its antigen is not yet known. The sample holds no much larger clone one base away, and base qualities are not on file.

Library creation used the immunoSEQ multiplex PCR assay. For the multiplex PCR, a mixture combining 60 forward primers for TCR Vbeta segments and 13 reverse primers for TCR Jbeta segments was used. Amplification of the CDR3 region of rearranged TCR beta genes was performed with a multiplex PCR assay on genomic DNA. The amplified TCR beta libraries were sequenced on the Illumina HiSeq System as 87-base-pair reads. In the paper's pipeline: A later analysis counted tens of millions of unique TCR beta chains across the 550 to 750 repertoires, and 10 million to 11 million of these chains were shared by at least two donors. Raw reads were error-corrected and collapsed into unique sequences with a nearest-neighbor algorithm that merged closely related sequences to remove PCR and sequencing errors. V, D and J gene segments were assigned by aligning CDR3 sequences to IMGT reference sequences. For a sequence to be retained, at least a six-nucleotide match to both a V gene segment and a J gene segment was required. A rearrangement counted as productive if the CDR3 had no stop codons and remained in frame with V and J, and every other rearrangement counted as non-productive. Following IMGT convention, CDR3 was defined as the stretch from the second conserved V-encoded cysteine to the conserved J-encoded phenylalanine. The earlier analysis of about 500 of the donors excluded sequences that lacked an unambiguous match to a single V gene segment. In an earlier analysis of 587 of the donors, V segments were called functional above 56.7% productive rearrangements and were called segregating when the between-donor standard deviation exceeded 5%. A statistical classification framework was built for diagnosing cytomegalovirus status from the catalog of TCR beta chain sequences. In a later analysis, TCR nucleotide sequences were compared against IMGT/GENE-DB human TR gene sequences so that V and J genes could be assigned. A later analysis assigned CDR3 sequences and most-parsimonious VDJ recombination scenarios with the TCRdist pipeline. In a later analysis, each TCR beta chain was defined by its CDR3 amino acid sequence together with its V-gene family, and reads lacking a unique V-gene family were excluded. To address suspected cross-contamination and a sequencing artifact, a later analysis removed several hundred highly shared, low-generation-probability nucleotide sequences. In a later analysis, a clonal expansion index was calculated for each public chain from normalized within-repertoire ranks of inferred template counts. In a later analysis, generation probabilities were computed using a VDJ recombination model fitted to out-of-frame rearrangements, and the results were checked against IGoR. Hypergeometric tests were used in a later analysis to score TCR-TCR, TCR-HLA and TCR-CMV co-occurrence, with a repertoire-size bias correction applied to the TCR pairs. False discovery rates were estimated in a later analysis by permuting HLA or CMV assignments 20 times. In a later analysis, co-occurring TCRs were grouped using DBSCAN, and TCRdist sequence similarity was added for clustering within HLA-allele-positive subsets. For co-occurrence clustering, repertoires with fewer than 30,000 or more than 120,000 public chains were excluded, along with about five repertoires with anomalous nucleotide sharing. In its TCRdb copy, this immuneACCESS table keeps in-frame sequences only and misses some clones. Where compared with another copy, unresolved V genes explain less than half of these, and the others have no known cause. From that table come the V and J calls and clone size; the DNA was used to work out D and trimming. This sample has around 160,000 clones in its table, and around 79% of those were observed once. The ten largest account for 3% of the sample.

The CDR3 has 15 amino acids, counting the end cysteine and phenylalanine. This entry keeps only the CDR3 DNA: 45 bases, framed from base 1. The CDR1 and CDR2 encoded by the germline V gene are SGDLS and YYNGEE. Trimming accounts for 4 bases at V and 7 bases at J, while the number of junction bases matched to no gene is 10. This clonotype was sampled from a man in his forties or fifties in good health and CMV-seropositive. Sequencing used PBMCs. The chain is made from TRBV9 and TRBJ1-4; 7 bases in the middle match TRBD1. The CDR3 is CASSTRQGRGEKLFF. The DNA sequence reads TGTGCCAGCAGCACTCGACAGGGACGGGGTGAAAAACTGTTTTTT.